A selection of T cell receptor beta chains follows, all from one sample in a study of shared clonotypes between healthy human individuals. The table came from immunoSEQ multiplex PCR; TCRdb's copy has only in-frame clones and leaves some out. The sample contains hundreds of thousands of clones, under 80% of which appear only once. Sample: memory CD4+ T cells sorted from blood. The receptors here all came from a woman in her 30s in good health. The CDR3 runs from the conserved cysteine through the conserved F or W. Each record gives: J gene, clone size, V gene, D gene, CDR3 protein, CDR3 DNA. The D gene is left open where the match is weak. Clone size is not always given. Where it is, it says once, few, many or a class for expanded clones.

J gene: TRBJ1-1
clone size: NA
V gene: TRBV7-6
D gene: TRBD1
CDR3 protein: CASSSQGARNTEAFF
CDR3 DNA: TGTGCCAGCAGCTCACAGGGGGCGAGGAACACTGAAGCTTTCTTT

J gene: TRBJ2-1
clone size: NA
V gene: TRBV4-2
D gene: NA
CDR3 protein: CASSQDPGRSSYNEQFF
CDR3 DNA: TGTGCCAGCAGCCAAGACCCCGGGAGAAGCTCCTACAATGAGCAGTTCTTC

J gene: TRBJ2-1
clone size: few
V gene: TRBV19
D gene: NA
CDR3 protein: CASLYVGTNEQFF
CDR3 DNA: TGTGCCAGCCTATACGTGGGTACCAATGAGCAGTTCTTC

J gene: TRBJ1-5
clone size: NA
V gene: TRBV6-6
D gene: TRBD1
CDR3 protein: CASRDRGGNSNQPQHF
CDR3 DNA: TGTGCCAGCCGGGACAGGGGAGGGAATAGCAATCAGCCCCAGCATTTT

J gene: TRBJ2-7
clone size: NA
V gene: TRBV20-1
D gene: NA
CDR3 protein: CSARTRDEQYF
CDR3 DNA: TGCAGTGCTAGAACTAGAGACGAGCAGTACTTC

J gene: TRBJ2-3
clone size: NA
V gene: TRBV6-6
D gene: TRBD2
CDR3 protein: CASRMSGIADTQYF
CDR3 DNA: TGTGCCAGCAGAATGAGCGGGATCGCAGATACGCAGTATTTT

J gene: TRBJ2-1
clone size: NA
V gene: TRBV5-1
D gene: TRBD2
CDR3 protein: CASSFSGRELEQFF
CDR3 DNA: TGCGCCAGCAGCTTTAGCGGGAGGGAGCTTGAGCAGTTCTTC

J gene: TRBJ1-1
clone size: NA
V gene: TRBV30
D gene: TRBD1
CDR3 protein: CAWNPGTAEAFF
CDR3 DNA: TGTGCCTGGAACCCGGGGACAGCAGAAGCTTTCTTT

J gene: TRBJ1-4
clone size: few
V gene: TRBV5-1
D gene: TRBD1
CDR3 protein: CASQPGQGREKLFF
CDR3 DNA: TGCGCCAGCCAGCCGGGACAGGGTCGTGAAAAACTGTTTTTT

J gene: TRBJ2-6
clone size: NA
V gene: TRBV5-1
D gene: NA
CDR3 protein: CASSLSGTGANVLTF
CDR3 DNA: TGCGCCAGCAGCTTATCTGGGACCGGGGCCAACGTCCTGACTTTC

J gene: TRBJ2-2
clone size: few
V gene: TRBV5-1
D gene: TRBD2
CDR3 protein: CASSPGLANTGELFF
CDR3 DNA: TGCGCCAGCAGCCCAGGACTAGCGAACACCGGGGAGCTGTTTTTT

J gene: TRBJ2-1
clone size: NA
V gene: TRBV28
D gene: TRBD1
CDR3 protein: CASIRDRVYNEQFF
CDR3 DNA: TGTGCCAGCATCCGGGACAGGGTGTACAATGAGCAGTTCTTC

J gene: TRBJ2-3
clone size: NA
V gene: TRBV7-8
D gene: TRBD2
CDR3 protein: CASSLGLAGLRTDTQYF
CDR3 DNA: TGTGCCAGCAGTTTGGGACTAGCGGGACTCCGCACAGATACGCAGTATTTT

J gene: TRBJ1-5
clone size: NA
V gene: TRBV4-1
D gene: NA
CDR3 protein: CASSQDLNRVSANQPQHF
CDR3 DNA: TGCGCCAGCAGCCAAGACCTAAACAGGGTATCGGCCAATCAGCCCCAGCATTTT

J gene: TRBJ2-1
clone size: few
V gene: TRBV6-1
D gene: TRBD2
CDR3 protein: CASRGTSGSNEQFF
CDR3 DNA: TGTGCCAGCAGGGGGACTAGCGGGAGCAATGAGCAGTTCTTC

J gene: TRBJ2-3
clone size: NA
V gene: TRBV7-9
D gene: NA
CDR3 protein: CASSLRWEKDTQYF
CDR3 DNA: TGTGCCAGCAGCTTAAGGTGGGAGAAAGATACGCAGTATTTT

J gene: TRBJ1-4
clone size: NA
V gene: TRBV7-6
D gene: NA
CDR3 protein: CASSRGGKLSTNEKLFF
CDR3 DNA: TGTGCCAGCAGCCGAGGCGGGAAACTATCAACTAATGAAAAACTGTTTTTT

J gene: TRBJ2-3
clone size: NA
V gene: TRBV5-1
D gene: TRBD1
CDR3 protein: CASSLRGFGGDTQYF
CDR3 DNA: TGCGCCAGCAGCCTCAGGGGGTTTGGTGGAGATACGCAGTATTTT

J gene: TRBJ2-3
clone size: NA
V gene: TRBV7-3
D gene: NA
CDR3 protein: CASSLTGQAAADTQYF
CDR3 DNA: TGTGCCAGCAGCTTAACGGGGCAGGCGGCCGCAGATACGCAGTATTTT

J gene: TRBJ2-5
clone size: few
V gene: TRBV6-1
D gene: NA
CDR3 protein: CASSEVDLATQYF
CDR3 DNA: TGTGCCAGCAGTGAGGTGGATCTCGCGACCCAGTACTTC

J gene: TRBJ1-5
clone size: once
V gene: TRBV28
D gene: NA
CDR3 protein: CASSTGSGRNQPQHF
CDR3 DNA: TGTGCCAGCAGCACAGGGTCGGGACGCAATCAGCCCCAGCATTTT

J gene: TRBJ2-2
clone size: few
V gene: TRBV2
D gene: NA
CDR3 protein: CASKRERSSTGELFF
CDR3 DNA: TGTGCCAGCAAGAGAGAGCGCTCGAGCACCGGGGAGCTGTTTTTT

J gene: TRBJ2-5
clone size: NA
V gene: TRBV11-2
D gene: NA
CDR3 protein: CASSLGGTAGLKETQYF
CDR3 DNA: TGTGCCAGCAGCTTAGGGGGTACGGCAGGGCTCAAAGAGACCCAGTACTTC

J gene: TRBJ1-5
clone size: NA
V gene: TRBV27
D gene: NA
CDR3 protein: CASSLFDSNSNQPQHF
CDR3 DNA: TGTGCCAGCAGTTTGTTTGACAGCAATAGCAATCAGCCCCAGCATTTT

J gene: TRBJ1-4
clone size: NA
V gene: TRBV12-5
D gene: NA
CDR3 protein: CASGCDRPPGTNEKLFF
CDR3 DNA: TGTGCTAGTGGTTGCGACAGGCCGCCTGGGACTAATGAAAAACTGTTTTTT

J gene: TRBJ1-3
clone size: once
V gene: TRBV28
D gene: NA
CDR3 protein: CASNWSGTGNTIYF
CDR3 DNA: TGTGCCAGCAATTGGTCCGGGACTGGAAACACCATATATTTT

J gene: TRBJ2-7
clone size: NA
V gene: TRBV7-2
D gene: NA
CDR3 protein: CASSLGGTSPYEQYF
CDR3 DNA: TGTGCCAGCAGCTTAGGAGGGACCAGCCCCTACGAGCAGTACTTC

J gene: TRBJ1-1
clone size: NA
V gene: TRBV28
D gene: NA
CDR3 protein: CASSPTGVRTEAFF
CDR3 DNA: TGTGCCAGCAGTCCGACAGGTGTACGCACTGAAGCTTTCTTT

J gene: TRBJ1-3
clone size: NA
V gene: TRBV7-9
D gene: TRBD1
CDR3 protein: CASSPGQGGNTIYF
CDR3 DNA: TGTGCCAGCAGCCCCGGACAGGGGGGAAACACCATATATTTT

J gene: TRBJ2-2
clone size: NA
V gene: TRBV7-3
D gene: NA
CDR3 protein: CASSPGAGGAGELFF
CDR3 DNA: TGTGCCAGCAGCCCCGGGGCTGGAGGGGCCGGGGAGCTGTTTTTT

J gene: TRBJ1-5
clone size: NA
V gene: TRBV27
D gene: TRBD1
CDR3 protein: CASRKIDRGQPQHF
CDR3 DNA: TGTGCCAGCAGGAAAATAGACAGGGGTCAGCCCCAGCATTTT

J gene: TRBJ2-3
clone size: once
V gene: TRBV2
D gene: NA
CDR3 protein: CASSPPGTTTDTQYF
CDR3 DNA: TGTGCCAGCTCCCCTCCCGGGACAACCACAGATACGCAGTATTTT

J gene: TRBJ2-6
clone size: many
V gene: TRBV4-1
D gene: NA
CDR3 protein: CASSQESRPIYPNVLTF
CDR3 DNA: TGCGCCAGCAGCCAAGAATCCCGACCAATCTACCCCAACGTCCTGACTTTC

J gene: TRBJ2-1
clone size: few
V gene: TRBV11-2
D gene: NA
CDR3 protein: CASSLDWAGLEWEQFF
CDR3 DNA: TGTGCCAGCAGCTTAGATTGGGCAGGGTTGGAATGGGAGCAGTTCTTC

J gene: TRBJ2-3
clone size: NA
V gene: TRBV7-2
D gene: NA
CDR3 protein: CASSLNTHSTDTQYF
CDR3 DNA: TGTGCCAGCAGCTTAAATACGCATAGCACAGATACGCAGTATTTT

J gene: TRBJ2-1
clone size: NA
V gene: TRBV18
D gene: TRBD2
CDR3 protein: CASSPRLAGEGNEQFF
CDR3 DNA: TGTGCCAGCTCACCACGACTAGCGGGAGAGGGGAATGAGCAGTTCTTC

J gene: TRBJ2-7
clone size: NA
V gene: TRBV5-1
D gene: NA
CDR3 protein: CASSLGKEKQYF
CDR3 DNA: TGCGCCAGCAGCTTGGGAAAGGAAAAGCAGTACTTC

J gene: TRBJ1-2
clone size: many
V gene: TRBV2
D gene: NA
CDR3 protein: CASSAQVRVANYGYTF
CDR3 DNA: TGTGCCAGCAGTGCTCAAGTCAGGGTGGCTAACTATGGCTACACCTTC

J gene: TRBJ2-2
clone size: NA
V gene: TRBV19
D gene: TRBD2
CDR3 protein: CASSIDLGGITTGELFF
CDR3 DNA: TGTGCCAGTAGTATAGATCTGGGGGGGATCACCACCGGGGAGCTGTTTTTT

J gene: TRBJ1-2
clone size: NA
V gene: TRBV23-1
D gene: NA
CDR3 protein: CASKDGYTF
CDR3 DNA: TGCGCCAGCAAGGATGGCTACACCTTC

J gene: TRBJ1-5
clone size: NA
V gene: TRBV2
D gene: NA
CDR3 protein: CASSEANFQGSNQPQHF
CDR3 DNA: TGTGCCAGCAGTGAAGCTAATTTCCAGGGATCGAATCAGCCCCAGCATTTT

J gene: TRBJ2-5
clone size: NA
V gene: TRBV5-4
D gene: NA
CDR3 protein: CASSLQAEETQYF
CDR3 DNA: TGTGCCAGCAGCTTGCAGGCAGAAGAGACCCAGTACTTC

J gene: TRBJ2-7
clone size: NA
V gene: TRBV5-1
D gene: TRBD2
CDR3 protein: CASRKTGSLEGGYEQYF
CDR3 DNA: TGCGCCAGCAGAAAAACCGGGTCACTAGAGGGAGGGTACGAGCAGTACTTC

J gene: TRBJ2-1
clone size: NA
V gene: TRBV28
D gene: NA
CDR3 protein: CASSWGLQRYNEQFF
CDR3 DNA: TGTGCCAGCAGTTGGGGGCTCCAACGCTACAATGAGCAGTTCTTC

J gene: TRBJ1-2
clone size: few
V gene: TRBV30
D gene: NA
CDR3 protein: CAWSVEGYGYTF
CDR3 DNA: TGTGCCTGGAGTGTAGAGGGTTATGGCTACACCTTC